Reported below is one T cell receptor beta chain. This sample was included in a study of cytomegalovirus exposure and HLA in healthy donors. The PCR was carried out with 60 Vbeta primers and 13 Jbeta primers. Sequencing was performed with immunoSEQ multiplex PCR; in TCRdb, only in-frame clones are kept and a portion is missing. The sample holds 110,000 to 150,000 clones. The ends were cut back, 5 bases at V and 6 bases at J, with 12 bases in the middle. CDR1 is SSHAT, CDR2 FNYEAQ, per germline (reference sequence). The CDR3 runs to 13 residues. The clonotype was recovered from a man aged 35 to 55 in good health and CMV-seronegative. V and J are TRBV7-7 and TRBJ2-3; D remains ambiguous. Material: PBMCs. In DNA form, the CDR3 reads TGTGCCAGCAGCCCCCTTTATGAGGATACGCAGTATTTT. Its protein product is CASSPLYEDTQYF.